The 9 T cell receptor beta chains below all came from one sample that was sequenced in a study of beta chain features in type 1 diabetes. Broader study findings: When Type 1 diabetes patients were examined, their TCRB CDR3s proved moderately but significantly shorter in all four CD4+ subsets.

These receptors have no known antigen. Of the isolated RNA, all was reverse transcribed, and so the sequenced material was expressed TCRB transcripts. Only in-frame clones appear in the TCRdb table, and some are missing; sequencing was by immunoSEQ multiplex PCR. Here the sample spans around 650,000 clones, around 12% being singletons. Sequenced sample: naive CD4+ T cells from blood. Receptors were obtained from a man aged 30-40 years with type 1 diabetes.

This clone turned up a few times. The V call is TRBV27, the J call TRBJ2-7; maybe TRBD2 (7 bases). CDR1 is MNHEY and CDR2 is SMNVEV in the germline V gene (reference sequence). The CDR3 runs 12 residues. Trimming cost V 3 bases and J 5 bases, with 8 bases left between them. The CDR3 region has the DNA TGTGCCAGCAGTTTGGGGGGGCACGAGCAGTACTTC. Translating gives CASSLGGHEQYF.

The genes are TRBV7-2 and TRBJ2-7; a possible D gene is TRBD1 (6 bases). V lost 5 bases to trimming and J lost 1 base, with 9 bases between them. Germline CDR1 reads SGHTA; CDR2 reads FQGNSA. The CDR3 is 13 amino acids. The CDR3 is CASSQTGSYEQYF. For the CDR3, the DNA is TGTGCCAGCAGCCAAACAGGGTCCTACGAGCAGTACTTC.

The gene calls are TRBV5-6 and TRBJ2-3; 7 bases are a match to TRBD2. CDR1 is SGHDT, CDR2 YYEEEE, per germline. The CDR3 covers 16 residues. The V segment lost 0 bases and the J segment 6 bases; nucleotides outside the gene matches: 10. In DNA form, the CDR3 reads TGTGCCAGCAGCTTGGGAGGAGGGAGGGGCCCCGATACGCAGTATTTT. It yields the protein CASSLGGGRGPDTQYF.

DNA of the CDR3: TGTGCCAGCAGCTTAGTCAGGGGCAACATATTTACGCAGTATTTT. It yields the protein CASSLVRGNIFTQYF. The chain joins TRBV7-2 to TRBJ2-3; TRBD1 is a possible D gene (6 bases). Germline V gene lookup returns CDR1 SGHTA and CDR2 FQGNSA. V lost 1 base, J lost 8 bases, and 16 bases lay in between. The CDR3 runs to 15 residues.

This clone was observed a handful of times. This chain uses TRBV7-8 with TRBJ2-7, with D possibly being TRBD1 (5 bases). The CDR3 sequence is 14 residues long. From germline, CDR1 is SGHVS and CDR2 FQNEAQ. V lost 2 bases, J lost 3 bases, and 11 bases lay in between. CDR3 nucleotides: TGTGCCAGCAGCTTAAGGGGCGGCCTCTACGAGCAGTACTTC. It encodes CASSLRGGLYEQYF.

For this clone: The sample carries other DNA sequences with the same CDR3. V usage is TRBV29-1 and J usage is TRBJ1-1; D remains ambiguous. From germline, CDR1 is SQVTM and CDR2 ANQGSEA. The CDR3 spans 12 residues. V was shortened by 3 bases and J by 0 bases, with 5 bases between the two germline ends. The CDR3 coding sequence is TGCAGCGTTGAGGGCCTGAACACTGAAGCTTTCTTT. This encodes CSVEGLNTEAFF.

V is TRBV7-2 and J is TRBJ2-5; the D gene is possibly TRBD2 (6 bases). The length of the CDR3 is 14 residues. Germline CDR1 SGHTA, CDR2 FQGNSA. V dropped 5 bases and J dropped 1 base, with 11 bases sitting between them. The CDR3 DNA reads TGTGCCAGCAGCGCGGGACCGATCCAAGAGACCCAGTACTTC. Translation gives CASSAGPIQETQYF.

This clone was counted between two and nine times. J is TRBJ2-3 and V is TRBV6-1; TRBD1 agrees at 8 bases. V was pared by 4 bases and J by 0 bases, with 6 bases of the junction left unmatched. CDR3 size: 16 residues. Germline CDR1 reads MNHNS; CDR2 reads SASEGT. CDR3 region: CASSGEGTGSTDTQYF. The DNA for the CDR3 is TGTGCCAGCAGTGGAGAAGGGACAGGAAGCACAGATACGCAGTATTTT.

In this sample, this clone turned up a few times. The rearrangement links TRBV5-1 to TRBJ1-1; D is ambiguous. V shed 1 base and J shed 1 base, with 8 bases lying between them. This CDR3 region has 14 residues. The germline CDR1 and CDR2 sequences are SGHRS and YFSETQ. CDR3 bases: TGCGCCAGCAGCTTGAACCGCAGGAACACTGAAGCTTTCTTT. Translation gives CASSLNRRNTEAFF.